The 19 T cell receptor beta chains in this list originate from one sample, sequenced in a study of blood T cell repertoires in COVID-19 (dated by TCRdb to about 2020). Library prep was done by the immunoSEQ multiplex PCR assay. Entries here come from immuneACCESS through TCRdb and include only in-frame sequences with V and J called. Some clones fail to appear in such tables; in the studies checked, an unresolved V gene covers under half of the shortfall, and the cause of the remainder is unknown. The sample table holds 100,000 to 150,000 clones, of which more than 80% were seen once. The leading ten clones occupy approximately 3.5% of the sample. The specimen sequenced was peripheral blood. These receptors all come from a woman aged 80 or over with COVID-19, enrolled during active disease.

V is TRBV4-2 and J is TRBJ1-6, with 7 bases aligning to TRBD1. The CDR3 length is 15 residues. V dropped 0 bases and J dropped 9; count of bases not matched to a gene: 5. Germline V gene sequence: CDR1 LGHNA, CDR2 YNFKEQ. CDR3 nucleotide sequence: TGTGCCAGCAGCCAAGATCCACAGGGGAGTTCACCCCTCCACTTT. It specifies CASSQDPQGSSPLHF.

The CDR3 loop is CASSLQSAGAALTNEKLFF. Here the CDR3 DNA reads TGTGCCAGCAGCCTCCAATCCGCGGGGGCCGCCCTAACTAATGAAAAACTGTTTTTT. The chain joins TRBV2 to TRBJ1-4, with a tentative D call TRBD1 (6 bases). The CDR3 extends over 19 amino acids. Germline V lookup: CDR1 SNHLY, CDR2 FYNNEI. V lost 6 bases and J 1 base, leaving 24 bases between the germline ends.

This chain joins TRBV7-2 and TRBJ2-5, with 7 bases aligning to TRBD1. CDR1 and CDR2 from the germline V gene are SGHTA and FQGNSA. The CDR3 has 14 residues. The V segment lost 4 bases and the J segment 4 bases; nucleotides outside the gene matches: 6. CDR3 protein: CASSYNRGSETQYF. The DNA for the CDR3 is TGTGCCAGCAGCTATAACAGGGGATCAGAGACCCAGTACTTC.

The chain links TRBV29-1 to TRBJ1-1, with 9 positions matching TRBD1. The germline CDR1 and CDR2 sequences are SQVTM and ANQGSEA. The V and J ends lost 6 bases and 1 base, in that order; junction bases with no gene match: 3. CDR3 length: 13 residues. CDR3 protein: CSVGQGRNTEAFF. In DNA form, the CDR3 reads TGCAGCGTGGGACAGGGTCGGAACACTGAAGCTTTCTTT.

V and J are TRBV10-2 and TRBJ1-2; TRBD1 agrees at 7 bases. J gave up 8 bases and V 6 bases, and 6 bases lay outside the gene matches. The CDR3 consists of 12 residues. CDR1 and CDR2 from the germline V gene are WSHSY and SAAADI. Written as DNA, the CDR3 is TGCGCCAGCAGCGACAGGGCAGGAGGCTACACCTTC. Amino acid sequence: CASSDRAGGYTF.

V and J are TRBV3-1 (or the pseudogene TRBV3-2) and TRBJ1-2; 9 bases agree with TRBD1. Trimming at V came to 5 bases and at J to 2 bases, leaving 3 bases not matched to a gene. CDR3 size: 14 residues. Germline V gene sequence: CDR1 LGHDT, CDR2 YNNKEL (reference sequence). Written as DNA, the CDR3 is TGTGCCAGCAGCGAGGGACAGGGCAACTATGGCTACACCTTC. Translated: CASSEGQGNYGYTF.

This clone was picked up a small number of times. V is TRBV7-2 and J is TRBJ1-5; 10 bases match TRBD1. With V trimmed by 0 bases and J by 7 bases, 6 bases remained unmatched. Germline V gene lookup returns CDR1 SGHTA and CDR2 FQGNSA. The CDR3 is made up of 16 amino acids. The CDR3 coding sequence is TGTGCCAGCAGCTTAGCGCAGACAGGGGGCCGCCAGCCCCAGCATTTT. This translates into CASSLAQTGGRQPQHF.

The chain couples TRBV27 to TRBJ2-6; 7 nucleotides match TRBD1. The CDR3 covers 16 residues. Per the germline V gene, CDR1 is MNHEY and CDR2 is SMNVEV (reference sequence). After removal of 4 bases from V and 0 bases from J, the junction contained 3 bases not matched to a gene. Here the CDR3 reads CASSWDSHSGANVLTF. As DNA, the CDR3 is TGTGCCAGCAGTTGGGACAGCCACTCTGGGGCCAACGTCCTGACTTTC.

CDR3 residues: CASSLRGSWGTGELFF. Written as DNA, the CDR3 is TGTGCCAGCAGTTTAAGAGGGAGCTGGGGCACCGGGGAGCTGTTTTTT. This chain connects TRBV28 to TRBJ2-2, with D tentatively TRBD2 (5 bases). The CDR3 loop spans 16 amino acids. The ends were cut back, 2 bases at V and 4 bases at J, with 14 bases in the middle. Germline CDR1 is MDHEN and CDR2 is SYDVKM. The whole variable domain, filled in from reference TRBV28 and TRBJ2-2, reads DVKVTQSSRYLVKRTGEKVFLECVQDMDHENMFWYRQDPGLGLRLIYFSYDVKMKEKGDIPEGYSVSREKKERFSLILESASTNQTSMYLCASSLRGSWGTGELFFGEGSRLTVL.

The table lists this clone with a count of one. This chain links TRBV28 with TRBJ2-7, with 11 bases identical to TRBD2. Losses at the gene ends were 4 bases for V and 2 bases for J; bases not matched to a gene: 4. The CDR3 is 15 amino acids. Germline V gives CDR1 MDHEN, CDR2 SYDVKM. The CDR3 is CASSSTSGRPYEQYF. DNA of the CDR3: TGTGCCAGCAGTTCAACTAGCGGGAGACCCTACGAGCAGTACTTC.

J is TRBJ2-7 and V is TRBV7-3; 7 bases match TRBD1. The V segment lost 5 bases and the J segment 4 bases; nucleotides outside the gene matches: 5. Germline CDR1 reads SGHTA; CDR2 reads FQGTGA. The length of the CDR3 is 13 residues. The CDR3 sequence is CASSARQGYEQYF. The CDR3 DNA is TGTGCCAGCAGCGCTAGACAGGGTTACGAGCAGTACTTC.

The chain uses TRBV20-1 and TRBJ2-1; tentatively, D is TRBD1 (5 bases). Germline V gives CDR1 DFQATT, CDR2 SNEGSKA (reference sequence). Trimming took 3 bases from V and 7 from J, leaving 16 bases between them. The CDR3 has 14 residues. The CDR3 bases are TGCAGTGCTAGTGGGGCTACCGTAAGGAATGAGCAGTTCTTC. It translates to CSASGATVRNEQFF.

The genes are TRBV27 and TRBJ1-5, with 10 bases aligning to TRBD1. The CDR3 loop spans 15 amino acids. Losses at the gene ends were 3 bases for V and 7 bases for J; bases not matched to a gene: 6. The germline V gene encodes CDR1 MNHEY and CDR2 SMNVEV (reference sequence). The CDR3 DNA reads TGTGCCAGCAGTTTTTCAGGGACAGGGGACCAGCCCCAGCATTTT. It codes for CASSFSGTGDQPQHF.

The chain is built from TRBV28 and TRBJ2-7; D remains ambiguous. This CDR3 contains 12 residues. CDR1 and CDR2 from the germline V gene are MDHEN and SYDVKM. Trimming cost V 5 bases and J 7 bases, with 12 bases left between them. The CDR3 region is CASSVQELEQYF. CDR3 coding DNA: TGTGCCAGCAGTGTCCAGGAATTGGAGCAGTACTTC.

J is TRBJ1-4 and V is TRBV5-6; 8 bases are a match to TRBD1. The CDR3 runs to 15 residues. Germline CDR1 reads SGHDT; CDR2 reads YYEEEE. J lost 5 bases, V lost 4 bases, and 7 bases had no gene match. The CDR3 bases are TGTGCCAGCAGCACCCGCAGGGGGCTAAATGAAAAACTGTTTTTT. It translates to CASSTRRGLNEKLFF.

The rearrangement links TRBV27 to TRBJ2-1, with TRBD2 as a possible D gene (5 bases). Germline V lookup: CDR1 MNHEY, CDR2 SMNVEV (reference sequence). The CDR3 length is 13 residues. V dropped 3 bases and J dropped 6 bases, with 9 bases sitting between them. CDR3 nucleotide sequence: TGTGCCAGCAGTTTGCCGGGAACCAATGAGCAGTTCTTC. It specifies CASSLPGTNEQFF.

This clone was recorded only once. This CDR3 reads CASSVAPSGRNTGELFF. The CDR3, as DNA: TGTGCCAGCAGCGTAGCCCCTAGCGGGAGAAATACCGGGGAGCTGTTTTTT. J is TRBJ2-2 and V is TRBV9, with TRBD2 matching over 10 bases. The CDR3 is 17 residues long. With 0 bases clipped from V and 5 bases from J, the junction kept 7 bases outside the gene matches. Per the germline V gene, CDR1 is SGDLS and CDR2 is YYNGEE.

V and J are TRBV7-2 and TRBJ2-5; D not certain. This CDR3 contains 15 residues. Germline-derived CDR1 and CDR2 are SGHTA and FQGNSA. V shed 1 base and J shed 4 bases, with 13 bases lying between them. This CDR3 reads CASSLVVQVIETQYF. The CDR3 coding sequence is TGTGCCAGCAGCTTAGTGGTGCAGGTTATAGAGACCCAGTACTTC.

Points on this clone: At one end the junction does not follow the germline gene, possibly because of a read error. The V call is TRBV7-6, the J call TRBJ2-1; 11 bases are a match to TRBD2. Germline V gene sequence: CDR1 SGHVS, CDR2 FNYEAQ. The CDR3 has 15 residues. Here the CDR3 reads CASTLIAGGRNEQFF. For the CDR3, the DNA is TGTGCCAGCACCTTAATAGCGGGAGGGCGAAATGAGCAGTTCTTC. Based on the CDR3 plus reference TRBV7-6 and TRBJ2-1, the full variable domain is GAGVSQSPRYKVTKRGQDVALRCDPISGHVSLYWYRQALGQGPEFLTYFNYEAQQDKSGLPNDRFSAERPEGSISTLTIQRTEQRDSAMYRCASTLIAGGRNEQFFGPGTRLTVL.